The rows below give T cell receptor beta chains drawn from one sample of a study. TCRdb analysed the 5' RACE reads with MiXCR anew, one entry per CDR3 protein. The table records 20,000 to 25,000 distinct CDR3 sequences, 30% of them present only once. What was sequenced was tumor-infiltrating naive CD4+ T cells sorted from the breast tumor. All receptors come from a female donor with breast cancer. Each CDR3 is given with its conserved first and last residue.

J gene: TRBJ2-3
V gene: TRBV20-1
CDR3 protein: CSARPPRQGASDTQYF

J gene: TRBJ2-3
V gene: TRBV4-1
CDR3 protein: CASSQVPGSTDTQYF

J gene: TRBJ1-5
V gene: TRBV19
CDR3 protein: CASSSSTGQPQHF

J gene: TRBJ2-1
V gene: TRBV12-3/TRBV12-4
CDR3 protein: CASSLALASGRPDEQFF

J gene: TRBJ2-3
V gene: TRBV2
CDR3 protein: CASSDAGGFGDTQYF

J gene: TRBJ2-7
V gene: TRBV5-1
CDR3 protein: CASSSPGQGSYEQYF

J gene: TRBJ2-1
V gene: TRBV15
CDR3 protein: CATSRDRVLGRGYNEQFF

J gene: TRBJ2-1
V gene: TRBV5-1
CDR3 protein: CASSAGAASDNEQFF

J gene: TRBJ2-1
V gene: TRBV29-1
CDR3 protein: CSFATGILYNEQFF

J gene: TRBJ1-2
V gene: TRBV20-1
CDR3 protein: CSARDPGREAYGYTF

J gene: TRBJ1-6
V gene: TRBV5-6
CDR3 protein: CASGHGTGDGSPLHF

J gene: TRBJ2-7
V gene: TRBV6-5
CDR3 protein: CASSSDRQGKDEQYF

J gene: TRBJ2-1
V gene: TRBV27
CDR3 protein: CASSLLAGGLYNEQFF

J gene: TRBJ2-2
V gene: TRBV6-6
CDR3 protein: CASRTSGTNTGELFF

J gene: TRBJ1-2
V gene: TRBV7-9
CDR3 protein: CASSPAGRGGYTF

J gene: TRBJ1-1
V gene: TRBV4-1
CDR3 protein: CASSQGQGALDTEASF

J gene: TRBJ2-3
V gene: TRBV15
CDR3 protein: CATSVQDRAKDTQYF